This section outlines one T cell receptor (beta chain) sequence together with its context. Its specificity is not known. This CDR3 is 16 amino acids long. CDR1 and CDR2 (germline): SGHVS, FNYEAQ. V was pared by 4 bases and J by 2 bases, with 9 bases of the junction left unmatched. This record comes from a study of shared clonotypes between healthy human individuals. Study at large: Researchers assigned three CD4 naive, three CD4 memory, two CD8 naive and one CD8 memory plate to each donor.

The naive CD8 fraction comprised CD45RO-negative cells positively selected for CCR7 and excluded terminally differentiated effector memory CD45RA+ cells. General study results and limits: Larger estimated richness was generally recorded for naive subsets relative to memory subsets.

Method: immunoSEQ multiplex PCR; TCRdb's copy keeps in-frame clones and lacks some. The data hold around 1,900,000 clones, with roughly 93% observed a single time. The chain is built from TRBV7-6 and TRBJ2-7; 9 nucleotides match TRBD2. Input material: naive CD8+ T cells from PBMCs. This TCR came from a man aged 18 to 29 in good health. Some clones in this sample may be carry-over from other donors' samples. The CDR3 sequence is CASSYTQTSGTYEQYF. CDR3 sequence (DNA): TGTGCCAGCAGCTACACCCAGACTAGCGGTACCTACGAGCAGTACTTC.